This T cell receptor (beta chain) was documented in a study of T-cell reconstitution after alpha-beta-depleted transplantation in children. This clonotype was detected many times. Per the germline V gene, CDR1 is MNHNS and CDR2 is SASEGT. The CDR3 contains 15 residues. V lost 5 bases and J lost 7, with 20 bases in between. Molecular barcoding with unique molecular identifiers was used for the TCRbeta library. TCRdb ran MiXCR on the PCR reads and lists one entry per CDR3 protein. The sample consists of fewer than 120,000 distinct CDR3 sequences, 10% of them appearing once. The sample was PBMCs from the stem cell graft donor, taken from the stem cell graft. The receptor comes from a human donor who donated a stem cell graft to a child with acute lymphoblastic leukemia. The V and J genes are TRBV6-1 and TRBJ1-2; no clear D gene. CDR3 sequence reads: CASSRAWNGLSGYTF. In DNA form, the CDR3 reads TGTGCCAGCAGTCGGGCTTGGAACGGGCTCAGTGGCTACACCTTC.